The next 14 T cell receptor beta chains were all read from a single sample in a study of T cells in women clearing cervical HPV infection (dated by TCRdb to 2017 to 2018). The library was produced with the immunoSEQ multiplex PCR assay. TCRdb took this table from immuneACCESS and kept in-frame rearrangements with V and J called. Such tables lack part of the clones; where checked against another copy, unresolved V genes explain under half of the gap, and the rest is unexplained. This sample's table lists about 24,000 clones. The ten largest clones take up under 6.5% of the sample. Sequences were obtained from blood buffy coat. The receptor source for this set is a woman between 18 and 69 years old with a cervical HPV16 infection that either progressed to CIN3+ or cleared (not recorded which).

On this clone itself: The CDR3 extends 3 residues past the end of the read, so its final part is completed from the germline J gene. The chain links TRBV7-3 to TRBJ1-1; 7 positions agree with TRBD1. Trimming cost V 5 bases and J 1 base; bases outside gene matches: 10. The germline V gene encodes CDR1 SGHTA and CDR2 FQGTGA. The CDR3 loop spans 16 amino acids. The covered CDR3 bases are TGTGCCAGCAGCCCCCGGACAGGATTATCGAACACTGAA. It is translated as CASSPRTGLSNTE. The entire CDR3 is CASSPRTGLSNTEAFF.

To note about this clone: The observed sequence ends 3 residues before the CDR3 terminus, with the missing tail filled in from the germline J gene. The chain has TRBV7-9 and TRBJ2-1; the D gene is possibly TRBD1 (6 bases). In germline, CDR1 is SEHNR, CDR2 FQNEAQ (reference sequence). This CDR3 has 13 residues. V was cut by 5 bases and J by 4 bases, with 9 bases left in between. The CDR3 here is CASSQGQYNEQFF. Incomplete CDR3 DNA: TGTGCCAGCAGCCAAGGACAGTACAATGAG. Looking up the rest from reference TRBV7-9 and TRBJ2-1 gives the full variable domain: DTGVSQNPRHKITKRGQNVTFRCDPISEHNRLYWYRQTLGQGPEFLTYFQNEAQLEKSRLLSDRFSAERPKGSFSTLEIQRTEQGDSAMYLCASSQGQYNEQFFGPGTRLTVL.

The part of the CDR3 DNA that was read is TGTGCCAGCTCACCGTCAGATAACGGGGGACCGAAGACTTATGGT. It yields the protein CASSPSDNGGPKTYG. The entire CDR3 sequence reads CASSPSDNGGPKTYGQYF. The chain recombines TRBV18 with TRBJ2-4, with D possibly TRBD2 on 6 matching bases. The observed sequence ends 3 residues before the CDR3 terminus, with the missing tail filled in from the germline J gene. CDR3 size: 18 residues. Germline V gives CDR1 KGHSH, CDR2 LQKENI.

CDR3 DNA (partial): TGTGCCACCAGCAGCGGACGACGGGGGGCGGTGGAGACC. Translated, it gives CATSSGRRGAVET. The whole CDR3 sequence is CATSSGRRGAVETQYF. This rearrangement joins TRBV15 to TRBJ2-5, with D perhaps matching TRBD2 (7 bases). Read coverage stops 3 residues before the CDR3 terminus; the germline J gene supplies the remainder. The CDR3 sequence is 16 residues long. V lost 3 bases, J lost 5 bases, and 19 bases lay in between. The V gene's germline CDR1 is LNHNV and CDR2 YYDKDF (reference sequence).

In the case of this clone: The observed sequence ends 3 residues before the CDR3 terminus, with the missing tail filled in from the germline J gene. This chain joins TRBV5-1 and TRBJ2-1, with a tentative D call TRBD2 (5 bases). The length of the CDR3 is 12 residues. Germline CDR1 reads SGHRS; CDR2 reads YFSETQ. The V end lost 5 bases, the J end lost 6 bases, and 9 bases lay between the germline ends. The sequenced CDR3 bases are TGCGCCAGCAGTTCTAGCCTCAATGAG. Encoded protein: CASSSSLNE. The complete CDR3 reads CASSSSLNEQFF.

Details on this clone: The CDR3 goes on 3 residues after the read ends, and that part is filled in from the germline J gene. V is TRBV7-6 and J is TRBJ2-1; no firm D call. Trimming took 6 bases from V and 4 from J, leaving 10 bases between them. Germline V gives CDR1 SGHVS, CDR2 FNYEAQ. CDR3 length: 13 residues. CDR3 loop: CASRPAAYNEQFF. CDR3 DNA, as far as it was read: TGTGCCAGCAGGCCCGCGGCATACAATGAG.

The CDR3 sequence is CASSQRDRDRVPISYNEQFF. Partial CDR3 DNA: TGTGCCAGCAGCCAGAGAGACCGGGACAGGGTCCCGATCTCCTACAATGAG. The J gene is TRBJ2-1, the V gene TRBV13; 9 bases are a match to TRBD1. The missing CDR3 end, 3 residues past where the read stops, is filled in from the germline J gene. The CDR3 has 20 residues. The V segment lost 5 bases and the J segment 0 bases; nucleotides outside the gene matches: 17. The germline V gene encodes CDR1 PRHDT and CDR2 FYEKMQ (reference sequence).

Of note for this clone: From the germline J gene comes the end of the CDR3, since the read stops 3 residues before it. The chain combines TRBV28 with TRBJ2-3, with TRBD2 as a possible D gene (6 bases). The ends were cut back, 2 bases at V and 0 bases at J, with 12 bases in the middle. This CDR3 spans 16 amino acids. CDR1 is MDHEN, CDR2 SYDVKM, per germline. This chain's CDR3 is CASSLVGGVSTDTQYF. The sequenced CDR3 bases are TGTGCCAGCAGTTTAGTCGGCGGGGTTAGCACAGATACG. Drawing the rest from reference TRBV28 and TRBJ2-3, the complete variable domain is DVKVTQSSRYLVKRTGEKVFLECVQDMDHENMFWYRQDPGLGLRLIYFSYDVKMKEKGDIPEGYSVSREKKERFSLILESASTNQTSMYLCASSLVGGVSTDTQYFGPGTRLTVL.

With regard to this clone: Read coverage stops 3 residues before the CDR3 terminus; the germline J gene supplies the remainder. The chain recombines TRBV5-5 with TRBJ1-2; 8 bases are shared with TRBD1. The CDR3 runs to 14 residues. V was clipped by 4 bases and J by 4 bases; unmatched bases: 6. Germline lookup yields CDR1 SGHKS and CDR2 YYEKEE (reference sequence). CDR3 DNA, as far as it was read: TGTGCCAGCAGCCGCGGACAGGGAAGCTATGGC. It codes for CASSRGQGSYG. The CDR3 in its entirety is CASSRGQGSYGYTF. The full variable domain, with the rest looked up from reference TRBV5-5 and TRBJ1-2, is DAGVTQSPTHLIKTRGQQVTLRCSPISGHKSVSWYQQVLGQGPQFIFQYYEKEERGRGNFPDRFSARQFPNYSSELNVNALLLGDSALYLCASSRGQGSYGYTFGSGTRLTVV.

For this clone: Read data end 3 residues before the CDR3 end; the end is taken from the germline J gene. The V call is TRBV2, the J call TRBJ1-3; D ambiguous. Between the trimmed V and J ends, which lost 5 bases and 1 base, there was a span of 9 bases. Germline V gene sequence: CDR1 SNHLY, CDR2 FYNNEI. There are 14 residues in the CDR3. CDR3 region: CASSLYLSGNTIYF. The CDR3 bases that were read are TGTGCCAGCAGTCTGTATCTTTCTGGAAACACC. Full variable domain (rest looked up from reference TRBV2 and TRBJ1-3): EPEVTQTPSHQVTQMGQEVILRCVPISNHLYFYWYRQILGQKVEFLVSFYNNEISEKSEIFDDQFSVERPDGSNFTLKIRSTKLEDSAMYFCASSLYLSGNTIYFGEGSWLTVV.

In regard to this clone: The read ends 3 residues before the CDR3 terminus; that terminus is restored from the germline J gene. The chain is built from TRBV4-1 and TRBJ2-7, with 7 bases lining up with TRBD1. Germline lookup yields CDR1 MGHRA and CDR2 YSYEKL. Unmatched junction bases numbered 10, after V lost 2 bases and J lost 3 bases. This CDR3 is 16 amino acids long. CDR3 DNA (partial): TGCGCCAGCAGCCAACCGGGACAGAAGAAATACTACGAG. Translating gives CASSQPGQKKYYE. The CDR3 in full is CASSQPGQKKYYEQYF.

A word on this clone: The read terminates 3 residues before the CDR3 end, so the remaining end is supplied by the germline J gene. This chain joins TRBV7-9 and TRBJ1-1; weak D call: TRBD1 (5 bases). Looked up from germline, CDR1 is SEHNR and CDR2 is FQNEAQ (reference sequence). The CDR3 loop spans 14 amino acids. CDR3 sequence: CASSLGRRAQGAFF. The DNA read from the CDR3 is TGTGCCAGCAGCTTAGGTCGCAGGGCCCAAGGA.

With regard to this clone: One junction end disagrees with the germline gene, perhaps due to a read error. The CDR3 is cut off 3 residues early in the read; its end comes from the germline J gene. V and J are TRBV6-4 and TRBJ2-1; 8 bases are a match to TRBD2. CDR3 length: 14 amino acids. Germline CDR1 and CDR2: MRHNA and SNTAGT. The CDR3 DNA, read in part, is TGTGCCGGCAGTAGCGGGAAGGACTACAATGAG. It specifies CAGSSGKDYNE. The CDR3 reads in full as CAGSSGKDYNEQFF.

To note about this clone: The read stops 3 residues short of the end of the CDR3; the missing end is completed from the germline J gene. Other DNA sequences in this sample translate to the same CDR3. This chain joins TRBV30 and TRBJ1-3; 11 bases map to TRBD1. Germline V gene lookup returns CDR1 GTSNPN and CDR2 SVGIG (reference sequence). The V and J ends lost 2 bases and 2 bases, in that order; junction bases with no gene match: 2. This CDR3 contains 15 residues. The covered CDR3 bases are TGTGCCTGGAGTAAGGACAGGGGGCCTGGAAACACC. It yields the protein CAWSKDRGPGNT. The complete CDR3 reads CAWSKDRGPGNTIYF.